Described below is a single TCR beta chain sequence and its context. Its antigen is unidentified. The CDR3 sequence is 18 residues long. Germline loops: CDR1 DFQATT, CDR2 SNEGSKA (reference sequence). The J segment lost 4 bases and the V segment lost 6 bases, leaving 15 bases of the junction unmatched. The source of the sample is a study of blood T cells in healthy people across ages. It was about 10 milliliters of peripheral blood that were drawn from each donor. Together with a sample-barcoded 5' primer, a J-beta primer mix was included in a second PCR lasting roughly 7 to 11 cycles. Each CDR3 protein gets one entry after TCRdb re-called the 5' RACE reads with MiXCR. The data show about 830,000 distinct CDR3 sequences, about 62% seen once. General study findings and limits: Bulk PBMC profiling left naive and antigen-experienced comparisons inconclusive. Expanded clonotype shifts may have been confounded, as the donors had an unknown CMV status. Across samples, TCR beta diversity tracked strongly with naive T cell percentage.

The sequence was collected from a young man in good health. The source material was blood. The rearrangement joins TRBV20-1 to TRBJ2-3; 14 bases match TRBD2. CDR3 protein: CSACPGLAGEEGADTQYF. The CDR3 DNA reads as TGCAGTGCCTGCCCGGGACTAGCGGGAGAAGAGGGAGCAGATACGCAGTATTTT.